The subject of this entry is one T cell receptor beta chain. Profiled with immunoSEQ multiplex PCR; TCRdb holds only in-frame clones, not every one. The data contain 45,000 to 60,000 clones, about nine tenths of them singletons. Trimming stripped 5 bases from V and 2 bases from J, with 13 bases between. CDR1 is MNHEY and CDR2 is SVGAGI in the germline V gene. This CDR3 spans 15 amino acids. These data originate in a study of T cell changes during pregnancy in multiple sclerosis. This specimen was CD4+ T cells from peripheral blood mononuclear cells, taken after pregnancy. V and J are TRBV6-5 and TRBJ2-1; D ambiguous. The origin of this receptor is a female donor in good health, enrolled as a control in a pregnancy study. CDR3 sequence (DNA): TGTGCCAGCAGTCCGACTCGCACCACCTACAATGAGCAGTTCTTC. Residues: CASSPTRTTYNEQFF.